This T cell receptor (beta chain) stems from a study of T cell responses to AZD1222 COVID-19 vaccine. Germline V gene lookup returns CDR1 SEHNR and CDR2 FQNEAQ (reference sequence). Trimming left V 8 bases short and J 2 bases short, with 13 bases between. The CDR3 is 13 residues long. As concerns this clone: Its specificity is unknown.

Findings and caveats of the study: There were vaccine-associated CD4 TCRs across spike, dominant at 160-218 and 743-854.

Profiled with immunoSEQ multiplex PCR; TCRdb holds only in-frame clones, not every one. The sample totals about 140,000 clones. The chain combines TRBV7-9 with TRBJ2-7, with D perhaps assigned TRBD1 or TRBD2 (5 bases each). The receptor's source is an adult in good health. Sequenced input: peripheral blood. Here the CDR3 DNA reads TGTGCCAGCGGGAGATTGGGGCCCTACGAGCAGTACTTC. It translates to CASGRLGPYEQYF. The full variable domain, its missing parts supplied by reference TRBV7-9 and TRBJ2-7, is DTGVSQNPRHKITKRGQNVTFRCDPISEHNRLYWYRQTLGQGPEFLTYFQNEAQLEKSRLLSDRFSAERPKGSFSTLEIQRTEQGDSAMYLCASGRLGPYEQYFGPGTRLTVT.